The 26 T cell receptor beta chains given below trace back to one sample, sequenced in a study of T-cell reconstitution after alpha-beta-depleted transplantation in children. These receptors are not linked to any known antigen. Study-wide results and limits: T-cell numbers and diversity, one year after transplant, stemmed largely from T cells that were newly produced.

Preparation of the TCRbeta library involved a method that used unique molecular identifiers. TCRdb used MiXCR to reprocess the PCR reads, holding one entry per CDR3 protein. This sample has approximately 300,000 distinct CDR3 sequences, with roughly 7.8% found just once. The source was peripheral blood, collected 360 days after TCRalphabeta/CD19-depleted stem cell transplant. These receptors came from a female patient aged 2-9 years who had a stem cell transplant for Fanconi anemia, so the T cells may come from the graft donor.

The V call is TRBV20-1, the J call TRBJ2-3, with D possibly being TRBD1 (6 bases). Per germline, CDR1 DFQATT and CDR2 SNEGSKA (reference sequence). The CDR3 contains 17 residues. V was pared by 5 bases and J by 0 bases, with 21 bases between. CDR3 sequence: CSAATEFDRTSTDTQYF. The DNA for the CDR3 is TGCAGTGCTGCTACCGAATTCGACAGGACGAGCACAGATACGCAGTATTTT.

This clonotype was detected many times. The genes are TRBV20-1 and TRBJ2-1; 7 bases line up with TRBD2. The CDR3 consists of 16 residues. J was trimmed by 0 bases and V by 3 bases; bases with no gene match: 8. Germline V gene sequence: CDR1 DFQATT, CDR2 SNEGSKA (reference sequence). The CDR3 DNA reads TGCAGTGCTAGCAGACTAGCACCTAGCTCCTACAATGAGCAGTTCTTC. Protein: CSASRLAPSSYNEQFF.

This clonotype was observed a few times. This sequence joins TRBV20-1 and TRBJ2-2; no clear D. Trimming removed 6 bases from V and 3 bases from J, with 17 bases in between. This CDR3 contains 15 residues. Per the germline V gene, CDR1 is DFQATT and CDR2 is SNEGSKA (reference sequence). DNA for the CDR3: TGCAGTGCAATCTTATCTCGGTGGTACACCGGGGAGCTGTTTTTT. Protein: CSAILSRWYTGELFF.

This clonotype was seen repeatedly, ten times or more. The J gene is TRBJ2-3, the V gene TRBV18; TRBD2 might be the D (5 bases). V was clipped by 5 bases and J by 5 bases, with 17 bases between them. The CDR3 runs to 15 residues. The V gene's germline CDR1 is KGHSH and CDR2 LQKENI. The CDR3 loop is CASSILGNREDTQYF. The DNA of the CDR3 is TGTGCCAGCTCAATACTAGGAAATCGTGAAGATACGCAGTATTTT.

This clonotype was recorded many times. In DNA, the CDR3 is TGCAGTGCAGAGGGGGGAGTGATCGGAGACAATGAGCAGTTCTTC. Translating it yields CSAEGGVIGDNEQFF. J is TRBJ2-1 and V is TRBV20-1, with D perhaps matching TRBD1 or TRBD2 (6 bases each). V lost 6 bases to trimming and J lost 5 bases, with 20 bases between them. This CDR3 contains 15 residues. Germline assignment: CDR1 DFQATT and CDR2 SNEGSKA (reference sequence).

There are many counts of this clonotype. The V and J genes are TRBV3-1 and TRBJ1-6, with a weak D call TRBD1 (6 bases). Deletions cut 4 bases from V and 7 bases from J, with 26 bases between. The CDR3 has 19 residues. The germline CDR1 and CDR2 sequences are LGHDT and YNNKEL (reference sequence). The CDR3 region is CASSPTPAISGVTNSPLHF. The CDR3 nucleotides are TGTGCCAGCAGCCCCACGCCCGCGATTTCAGGGGTGACGAATTCACCCCTCCACTTT.

This clonotype has just a few counts. The gene calls are TRBV14 and TRBJ2-1; 10 nucleotides line up with TRBD2. Germline CDR1 reads SGHDN; CDR2 reads FVKESK. Trimming at V came to 0 bases and at J to 0 bases, leaving 8 bases not matched to a gene. This CDR3 is 19 amino acids long. This chain's CDR3 is CASSQDLAGAASSYNEQFF. As DNA, the CDR3 is TGTGCCAGCAGCCAAGATCTAGCGGGGGCCGCTAGCTCCTACAATGAGCAGTTCTTC.

This clonotype was observed many times. This chain connects TRBV7-2 to TRBJ2-3; weak D call: TRBD2 (5 bases). Germline V gene data show CDR1 as SGHTA and CDR2 as FQGNSA. V was cut by 0 bases and J by 2 bases, with 27 bases left in between. The CDR3 spans 21 residues. CDR3 residues: CASSLAWGSVGVVPYTDTQYF. The CDR3 nucleotides read TGTGCCAGCAGCTTAGCGTGGGGTTCGGTGGGAGTAGTACCTTACACAGATACGCAGTATTTT.

The chain employs TRBV4-1 and TRBJ2-7; TRBD1 might be the D (6 bases). Trimming took off 4 bases at V and 2 bases at J, with 15 bases between the two ends. Germline V lookup: CDR1 MGHRA, CDR2 YSYEKL. The CDR3 sequence is 15 residues long. The CDR3 reads CASSPEGHLTYEQYF. The CDR3 DNA sequence: TGCGCCAGCAGCCCCGAGGGACATCTCACCTACGAGCAGTACTTC.

The chain couples TRBV20-1 to TRBJ1-1; D is unresolved. CDR3 length: 14 amino acids. Germline CDR1 DFQATT, CDR2 SNEGSKA (reference sequence). Trimming took off 4 bases at V and 1 base at J, with 13 bases between the two ends. The CDR3 sequence is CSAITPTGNTEAFF. CDR3 nucleotides: TGCAGTGCTATAACCCCCACGGGGAACACTGAAGCTTTCTTT.

The sample holds a few counts of this clonotype. The rearrangement uses TRBV20-1 and TRBJ1-1; no firm D call. Deletions cut 4 bases from V and 6 bases from J, with 15 bases between. Germline CDR1 and CDR2: DFQATT and SNEGSKA (reference sequence). The CDR3 has 13 residues. The CDR3 protein is CSAIQRAAPEAFF. Written as DNA, the CDR3 is TGCAGTGCTATCCAAAGGGCCGCGCCTGAAGCTTTCTTT.

This clonotype came up many times. V and J are TRBV7-2 and TRBJ2-5; 12 bases are shared with TRBD2. This CDR3 region has 15 residues. The junction had 4 bases not matched to a gene; V was cut back by 4 bases and J by 4 bases. Germline values: CDR1 SGHTA, CDR2 FQGNSA. The CDR3 DNA sequence: TGTGCCAGCAGCTCAAGACTAGCGGGGGTAGAGACCCAGTACTTC. Translated, it gives CASSSRLAGVETQYF. The full variable domain, rest sourced from reference TRBV7-2 and TRBJ2-5, is GAGVSQSPSNKVTEKGKDVELRCDPISGHTALYWYRQSLGQGLEFLIYFQGNSAPDKSGLPSDRFSAERTGGSVSTLTIQRTQQEDSAVYLCASSSRLAGVETQYFGPGTRLLVL.

This clonotype was seen ten or more times. The CDR3 coding sequence is TGCAGCGTCGTCGGGACTAACTCCTACGAGCAGTACTTC. The encoded protein is CSVVGTNSYEQYF. V gene TRBV29-1 combines with J gene TRBJ2-7; 7 nucleotides line up with TRBD2. The CDR3 length is 13 residues. The V gene end was trimmed by 6 bases and the J gene end by 0 bases; junction bases not matched to a gene: 5. Per the germline V gene, CDR1 is SQVTM and CDR2 is ANQGSEA.

Note on this clonotype: A much larger clone sits a single nucleotide away, making a read error possible. The missing conserved phenylalanine or tryptophan at the end of this CDR3 makes a read error likely. The gene calls are TRBV15 and TRBJ2-3, with D unresolved. Germline assignment: CDR1 LNHNV and CDR2 YYDKDF (reference sequence). The CDR3 has 13 amino acids. V dropped 2 bases and J dropped 0 bases, with 3 bases sitting between them. As DNA, the CDR3 is TGTGCCACCAGCAGACCCAGCACAGATACGCAGTATTGT. Its protein product is CATSRPSTDTQYC.

This clonotype has at least ten counts. The genes are TRBV12-3 or TRBV12-4 and TRBJ1-6, with D hard to call. The V gene lost 4 bases and the J gene lost 7 bases, with 2 bases spanning the gap. The CDR3 spans 11 residues. As DNA, the CDR3 is TGTGCCAGCAGTTCGAATTCACCCCTCCACTTT. It encodes CASSSNSPLHF.

This clonotype was picked up many times. The V gene is TRBV11-2, the J gene TRBJ1-5; D remains unclear. This CDR3 is built from 13 residues. CDR1 is SGHAT, CDR2 FQNNGV, per germline. Between the trimmed V and J ends, which lost 5 bases and 7 bases, there was a span of 12 bases. CDR3 nucleotide sequence: TGTGCCAGCAGCCCCGCACCCGTCCAGCCCCAGCATTTT. The encoded protein is CASSPAPVQPQHF.

This chain joins TRBV7-9 and TRBJ1-2; no definite D call. V was trimmed by 2 bases and J by 1 base, leaving 5 bases between them. Germline V CDR1 and CDR2: SEHNR, FQNEAQ (reference sequence). This CDR3 region has 13 residues. Here the CDR3 DNA reads TGTGCCAGCAGCTTAAACATTAACTATGGCTACACCTTC. Its translation is CASSLNINYGYTF.

This clonotype appeared many times. The chain carries TRBV7-2 and TRBJ2-7; D perhaps matches TRBD2 (6 bases). V shed 2 bases and J shed 0 bases, with 14 bases lying between them. CDR1 SGHTA and CDR2 FQGNSA come from the germline V gene. The CDR3 extends over 16 amino acids. CDR3 DNA: TGTGCCAGCAGCTTAAAAATCTCGGGACTCTCCTACGAGCAGTACTTC. Its translation: CASSLKISGLSYEQYF.

This clonotype appeared a few times. The gene calls are TRBV3-1 and TRBJ2-7; D assignment may be TRBD1 or TRBD2 (5 bases each). The CDR3 sequence is 15 residues long. CDR1 and CDR2 from the germline V gene are LGHDT and YNNKEL (reference sequence). Trimming removed 3 bases from V and 8 bases from J, with 20 bases in between. The CDR3 sequence is CASSQIDSPGSKQYF. The CDR3 nucleotides are TGTGCCAGCAGCCAGATCGACAGCCCGGGGTCTAAGCAGTACTTC.

The chain recombines TRBV28 with TRBJ2-5, with D unresolved. The CDR3 extends over 12 amino acids. The germline V gene has CDR1 MDHEN and CDR2 SYDVKM. Trimming took off 6 bases at V and 6 bases at J, with 11 bases between the two ends. The CDR3 bases are TGTGCCAGCAGGGCGGCGGCTAAGACCCAGTACTTC. This sequence encodes CASRAAAKTQYF.

This clonotype was observed at least ten times. The rearrangement links TRBV9 to TRBJ2-1; TRBD2 matches at 8 bases. Per germline, CDR1 SGDLS and CDR2 YYNGEE. The trim removed 3 bases at V and 11 bases at J, leaving 13 bases unmatched. The CDR3 has 15 amino acids. The CDR3 DNA reads as TGTGCCAGCAGCGCGACGGGGACTAGTTGGGGTCAGCAGTTCTTC. This codes for CASSATGTSWGQQFF.

This clonotype was counted many times. The chain joins TRBV10-3 to TRBJ1-1; TRBD1 might be the D (5 bases). The CDR3 has 14 amino acids. Trimming stripped 2 bases from V and 4 bases from J, with 11 bases between. From germline, CDR1 is ENHRY and CDR2 SYGVKD. The CDR3 DNA sequence: TGTGCCATCAGTGAGATCGGGACGGGCACTGAAGCTTTCTTT. Its translation is CAISEIGTGTEAFF.

This clonotype turned up a few times. This chain connects TRBV6-1 to TRBJ2-7; 8 positions agree with TRBD2. The CDR3 runs to 13 residues. V trimming: 8 bases; J trimming: 4 bases; junction bases outside the gene matches: 7. CDR1 and CDR2 (germline): MNHNS, SASEGT. The CDR3 here is CASREGLGYEQYV. The CDR3 DNA is TGTGCCAGCCGGGAGGGTTTGGGATACGAGCAGTACGTC.

This clonotype was seen ten or more times. The chain links TRBV15 to TRBJ1-1, with unresolved D. This CDR3 contains 14 residues. V gave up 0 bases and J gave up 4 bases, with 9 bases separating them. Per germline, CDR1 LNHNV and CDR2 YYDKDF (reference sequence). The CDR3 is CATSRDHEGTEAFF. In DNA, the CDR3 is TGTGCCACCAGCAGAGATCATGAGGGCACTGAAGCTTTCTTT.

J is TRBJ2-3 and V is TRBV5-5; D might be TRBD1 (6 bases). This CDR3 spans 17 amino acids. V lost 1 base and J 3 bases, leaving 18 bases between the germline ends. Germline lookup yields CDR1 SGHKS and CDR2 YYEKEE (reference sequence). The DNA of the CDR3 is TGTGCCAGCAGCTTGTTAGGTGCAGGGGTGATAACAGATACGCAGTATTTT. This translates into CASSLLGAGVITDTQYF.

The genes are TRBV4-2 and TRBJ2-3; 13 bases are shared with TRBD2. Trimming removed 3 bases from V and 4 bases from J; junction bases left unmatched: 1. Germline V lookup: CDR1 LGHNA, CDR2 YNFKEQ. The CDR3 contains 15 residues. CDR3 protein: CASSQTSGGSDTQYF. The DNA of the CDR3 is TGTGCCAGCAGCCAGACTAGCGGGGGGTCAGATACGCAGTATTTT.